The next 27 T cell receptor beta chains were all read from a single sample in a study of shared clonotypes between healthy human individuals. The assay was immunoSEQ multiplex PCR, and TCRdb's table has in-frame clones only and misses some. The sample carries 2 million to 2.5 million clones, 85% to 95% recorded once. Sample: naive CD4+ T cells sorted from blood. Noted subset: CD45RA+ positively selected. These receptors were obtained from a man between 18 and 35 years old in good health.

This sequence joins TRBV7-6 and TRBJ2-1; TRBD2 agrees at 7 bases. CDR1 and CDR2 from the germline V gene are SGHVS and FNYEAQ. The CDR3 runs to 17 residues. V lost 5 bases and J lost 2; bases outside the gene matches: 12. CDR3 nucleotides: TGTGCCAGCAGCCCGGTTGGCGGGAGCAACGCCTACAATGAGCAGTTCTTC. Its protein product is CASSPVGGSNAYNEQFF.

V is TRBV29-1 and J is TRBJ1-2; 7 bases align to TRBD1. The junction had 6 bases not matched to a gene; V was cut back by 5 bases and J by 3 bases. Germline CDR1 is SQVTM and CDR2 is ANQGSEA. The CDR3 spans 13 residues. The CDR3 DNA follows: TGCAGCGTTAAATACAGGGGTGACTATGGCTACACCTTC. Protein: CSVKYRGDYGYTF. Variable domain in full (rest from reference TRBV29-1 and TRBJ1-2): SAVISQKPSRDICQRGTSLTIQCQVDSQVTMMFWYRQQPGQSLTLIATANQGSEATYESGFVIDKFPISRPNLTFSTLTVSNMSPEDSSIYLCSVKYRGDYGYTFGSGTRLTVV.

The rearrangement links TRBV29-1 to TRBJ1-2; D ambiguous. V shed 2 bases and J shed 6 bases, with 7 bases lying between them. Per germline, CDR1 SQVTM and CDR2 ANQGSEA. This CDR3 spans 11 amino acids. The CDR3 DNA is TGCAGCGTTGAACAACAAAATGGCTACACCTTC. Protein product: CSVEQQNGYTF.

The J gene is TRBJ2-1, the V gene TRBV6-5, with D uncertain. From germline, CDR1 is MNHEY and CDR2 SVGAGI. This CDR3 has 15 residues. V gave up 6 bases and J gave up 0 bases, with 12 bases separating them. This CDR3 is CASRTVSSSYNEQFF. Here the CDR3 DNA reads TGTGCCAGCAGGACCGTCTCTAGCTCCTACAATGAGCAGTTCTTC.

The rearrangement uses TRBV4-1 and TRBJ2-1; the D gene is possibly TRBD1 (5 bases). The CDR3 runs 15 residues. V lost 5 bases to trimming and J lost 4 bases, with 15 bases between them. Germline CDR1 reads MGHRA; CDR2 reads YSYEKL. CDR3 bases: TGCGCCAGCAGCTTAAACAACGGACAATACAATGAGCAGTTCTTC. Amino acid sequence: CASSLNNGQYNEQFF.

Of note for this clone: With a much larger clone just one base away, this may be a read error. This sequence joins TRBV9 and TRBJ2-5; 9 nucleotides agree with TRBD1. CDR3 length: 15 amino acids. Germline V gives CDR1 SGDLS, CDR2 YYNGEE. V dropped 4 bases and J dropped 2; count of bases not matched to a gene: 6. The CDR3 bases are TGTGCCAGCAGCTTGGGGGACAGGGATCAAGAGACCCAGTACTTC. Protein sequence: CASSLGDRDQETQYF. Together with reference TRBV9 and TRBJ2-5, the CDR3 gives the full variable domain: DSGVTQTPKHLITATGQRVTLRCSPRSGDLSVYWYQQSLDQGLQFLIQYYNGEERAKGNILERFSAQQFPDLHSELNLSSLELGDSALYFCASSLGDRDQETQYFGPGTRLLVL.

The V gene is TRBV7-9, the J gene TRBJ2-3, with TRBD2 as a possible D gene (5 bases). Germline assignment: CDR1 SEHNR and CDR2 FQNEAQ (reference sequence). The CDR3 length is 15 residues. V dropped 5 bases and J dropped 0 bases, with 12 bases sitting between them. CDR3 amino acids: CASSPSGVSTDTQYF. CDR3 DNA: TGTGCCAGCAGCCCTTCCGGGGTTAGCACAGATACGCAGTATTTT. The entire variable domain, with the rest obtained from reference TRBV7-9 and TRBJ2-3, is as follows: DTGVSQNPRHKITKRGQNVTFRCDPISEHNRLYWYRQTLGQGPEFLTYFQNEAQLEKSRLLSDRFSAERPKGSFSTLEIQRTEQGDSAMYLCASSPSGVSTDTQYFGPGTRLTVL.

The V and J genes are TRBV6-6 and TRBJ1-5, with D possibly being TRBD1 (5 bases). V gave up 4 bases and J gave up 0 bases, with 13 bases separating them. This CDR3 is built from 16 residues. Looked up from germline, CDR1 is MNHNY and CDR2 is SVGAGI (reference sequence). The CDR3 DNA is TGTGCCAGCAGTTCCCCTCACACAGGTAGCAATCAGCCCCAGCATTTT. Translated, it gives CASSSPHTGSNQPQHF.

The chain uses TRBV25-1 and TRBJ2-1; 9 bases match TRBD1. Germline V gene lookup returns CDR1 MGHDK and CDR2 SYGVNS. Germline trimming cut 3 bases from V and 1 base from J; bases unmatched to any gene: 4. The CDR3 totals 16 residues. The CDR3 reads CASSDPGQGSYNEQFF. The DNA of the CDR3 is TGTGCCAGCAGTGACCCCGGACAGGGGTCCTACAATGAGCAGTTCTTC.

In this sample, this clone turned up once. This chain uses TRBV6-5 with TRBJ2-5, with 9 bases lining up with TRBD2. Germline V gene data show CDR1 as MNHEY and CDR2 as SVGAGI. CDR3 length: 14 amino acids. Trimming took 5 bases from V and 5 from J; bases not matched to a gene: 6. The CDR3 nucleotides are TGTGCCAGCAGTATCTTAGCGGGAGCGGAGACCCAGTACTTC. The encoded protein is CASSILAGAETQYF.

This sequence joins TRBV19 and TRBJ2-3; 7 bases align to TRBD1. CDR3 length: 15 amino acids. V was clipped by 7 bases and J by 4 bases; unmatched bases: 11. In germline, CDR1 is LNHDA, CDR2 SQIVND (reference sequence). CDR3 protein: CASTSRQGFSDTQYF. The CDR3 region has the DNA TGTGCCAGTACATCGAGACAGGGTTTCTCAGATACGCAGTATTTT. The full variable domain, with the rest looked up from reference TRBV19 and TRBJ2-3, is DGGITQSPKYLFRKEGQNVTLSCEQNLNHDAMYWYRQDPGQGLRLIYYSQIVNDFQKGDIAEGYSVSREKKESFPLTVTSAQKNPTAFYLCASTSRQGFSDTQYFGPGTRLTVL.

This clone was detected only once. The V call is TRBV7-2, the J call TRBJ2-2; D is perhaps TRBD1 (6 bases). CDR3 size: 15 residues. V lost 5 bases and J lost 4, with 14 bases in between. Looked up from germline, CDR1 is SGHTA and CDR2 is FQGNSA. The CDR3 DNA reads as TGTGCCAGCAGCCGTACCGGGACACTCACCGGGGAGCTGTTTTTT. Translating gives CASSRTGTLTGELFF.

The chain couples TRBV30 to TRBJ2-7, with D perhaps matching TRBD1 (6 bases). The germline V and J ends were trimmed by 3 bases and 1 base, with 16 bases remaining between them. CDR1 and CDR2 (germline): GTSNPN, SVGIG (reference sequence). The length of the CDR3 is 15 residues. The DNA for the CDR3 is TGTGCCTGGAGCTTAGGACAGATTTATTCCTACGAGCAGTACTTC. Translated, it gives CAWSLGQIYSYEQYF.

The chain employs TRBV6-1 and TRBJ1-2; a weak D match, TRBD1 (5 bases). The CDR3 is 11 amino acids. CDR1 and CDR2 from the germline V gene are MNHNS and SASEGT. V was pared by 6 bases and J by 5 bases, with 7 bases between. The CDR3 DNA sequence: TGTGCCAGCAGACAGGCGTATGGCTACACCTTC. This gives the protein CASRQAYGYTF.

This chain uses TRBV6-1 with TRBJ1-2; D is possibly TRBD1 (6 bases). This CDR3 is 13 amino acids long. The V and J ends lost 8 bases and 5 bases respectively, with 15 bases between them. Germline CDR1 is MNHNS and CDR2 is SASEGT. The CDR3 sequence is CASLGTGSYGYTF. The CDR3, as DNA: TGTGCCAGCCTTGGAACAGGGTCTTATGGCTACACCTTC.

This chain links TRBV5-1 with TRBJ2-1; perhaps TRBD1 as D (6 bases). CDR3 size: 13 residues. Germline-derived CDR1 and CDR2 are SGHRS and YFSETQ. Trimming pared 4 bases from V and 8 bases from J, leaving 13 bases between. As DNA, the CDR3 is TGCGCCAGCAGCAGGGACACAGCGGATGAGCAGTTCTTC. Translated, it gives CASSRDTADEQFF.

The chain recombines TRBV29-1 with TRBJ1-1; D might be TRBD1 (5 bases). The V end lost 3 bases, the J end lost 1 base, and 9 bases lay between the germline ends. This CDR3 has 13 residues. Germline values: CDR1 SQVTM, CDR2 ANQGSEA. DNA for the CDR3: TGCAGCGTTGACAATGACAGGAACACTGAAGCTTTCTTT. Its protein product is CSVDNDRNTEAFF. Looking up the rest from reference TRBV29-1 and TRBJ1-1 gives the full variable domain: SAVISQKPSRDICQRGTSLTIQCQVDSQVTMMFWYRQQPGQSLTLIATANQGSEATYESGFVIDKFPISRPNLTFSTLTVSNMSPEDSSIYLCSVDNDRNTEAFFGQGTRLTVV.

The chain links TRBV4-3 to TRBJ1-6; tentative D call: TRBD1 (6 bases). In germline, CDR1 is LGHNA, CDR2 YSLEER. There are 18 residues in the CDR3. The V gene lost 0 bases and the J gene lost 4 bases, with 16 bases spanning the gap. CDR3 nucleotide sequence: TGCGCCAGCAGCCAAGATTTATCAGGGGCCCGTTATAATTCACCCCTCCACTTT. It specifies CASSQDLSGARYNSPLHF.

This chain links TRBV5-1 with TRBJ2-4; D unclear. V was cut by 7 bases and J by 6 bases, with 11 bases left in between. The CDR3 is 12 residues long. CDR1 SGHRS and CDR2 YFSETQ come from the germline V gene. The CDR3 here is CASHGAGNIQYF. The CDR3 nucleotides are TGCGCCAGCCACGGTGCTGGAAACATTCAGTACTTC.

The J gene is TRBJ2-2, the V gene TRBV7-2; 7 bases match TRBD1. Germline V CDR1 and CDR2: SGHTA, FQGNSA. This CDR3 is built from 16 residues. V lost 0 bases and J lost 5; bases outside the gene matches: 6. As DNA, the CDR3 is TGTGCCAGCAGCTTAGCCTACAGGGGAGTAACCGGGGAGCTGTTTTTT. Residues: CASSLAYRGVTGELFF.

The chain uses TRBV7-9 and TRBJ2-5, with 10 bases aligning to TRBD2. This CDR3 is 16 amino acids long. J lost 3 bases, V lost 5 bases, and 9 bases had no gene match. The germline gives CDR1 SEHNR, CDR2 FQNEAQ (reference sequence). DNA for the CDR3: TGTGCCAGCAGCCAGAAAGGAGCGGGGGGGAAAGAGACCCAGTACTTC. It yields the protein CASSQKGAGGKETQYF. The whole variable domain, filled in from reference TRBV7-9 and TRBJ2-5, reads DTGVSQNPRHKITKRGQNVTFRCDPISEHNRLYWYRQTLGQGPEFLTYFQNEAQLEKSRLLSDRFSAERPKGSFSTLEIQRTEQGDSAMYLCASSQKGAGGKETQYFGPGTRLLVL.

The gene calls are TRBV27 and TRBJ1-5, with D unresolved. CDR3 size: 15 residues. V was trimmed by 3 bases and J by 4 bases, leaving 13 bases between them. CDR1 is MNHEY and CDR2 is SMNVEV in the germline V gene (reference sequence). The CDR3 DNA follows: TGTGCCAGCAGTTTTGGCCGGCCCTTAAATCAGCCCCAGCATTTT. As protein: CASSFGRPLNQPQHF.

V usage is TRBV19 and J usage is TRBJ2-2; TRBD1 matches at 8 bases. From germline, CDR1 is LNHDA and CDR2 SQIVND (reference sequence). The CDR3 contains 15 residues. V gave up 3 bases and J gave up 2 bases; unmatched junction bases: 2. The CDR3 sequence: CASSIDRGNTGELFF. The CDR3 DNA follows: TGTGCCAGTAGTATCGACAGGGGTAACACCGGGGAGCTGTTTTTT.

CDR3: CASGLVSRGATEAFF. The CDR3, as DNA: TGTGCTAGTGGTTTGGTAAGCAGGGGGGCCACTGAAGCTTTCTTT. The chain has TRBV12-5 and TRBJ1-1, with 7 bases aligning to TRBD1. The CDR3 contains 15 residues. Germline trimming cut 0 bases from V and 4 bases from J; bases unmatched to any gene: 5. CDR1 and CDR2 (germline): LGHNT, FRNRAP.

The chain recombines TRBV7-3 with TRBJ2-3; 9 bases map to TRBD1. The CDR3 spans 15 residues. Germline V gene lookup returns CDR1 SGHTA and CDR2 FQGTGA. V dropped 5 bases and J dropped 5; count of bases not matched to a gene: 8. CDR3 region: CASSVGTGTVDTQYF. CDR3 in DNA: TGTGCCAGCAGCGTTGGGACAGGGACAGTAGATACGCAGTATTTT.

The chain carries TRBV7-3 and TRBJ2-1, with 11 nucleotides matching TRBD1. Germline trimming cut 1 base from V and 6 bases from J; bases unmatched to any gene: 14. Germline-derived CDR1 and CDR2 are SGHTA and FQGTGA. There are 19 residues in the CDR3. The CDR3 is CASSLRTGGATGFSNEQFF. CDR3 nucleotides: TGTGCCAGCAGCTTAAGGACAGGGGGCGCAACGGGGTTTTCCAATGAGCAGTTCTTC. Full variable domain (remainder filled in from reference TRBV7-3 and TRBJ2-1): GAGVSQTPSNKVTEKGKYVELRCDPISGHTALYWYRQSLGQGPEFLIYFQGTGAADDSGLPNDRFFAVRPEGSVSTLKIQRTERGDSAVYLCASSLRTGGATGFSNEQFFGPGTRLTVL.

This chain joins TRBV4-3 and TRBJ2-7; D call uncertain. CDR3 length: 15 amino acids. V dropped 2 bases and J dropped 3 bases, with 14 bases sitting between them. Per germline, CDR1 LGHNA and CDR2 YSLEER. CDR3 loop: CASSQFRNGYYEQYF. The CDR3 coding sequence is TGCGCCAGCAGCCAATTTCGGAACGGCTACTACGAGCAGTACTTC.